Each of the 26 T cell receptor beta chains below was sequenced from the same sample in a study of T cell responses to AZD1222 COVID-19 vaccine. The assay was immunoSEQ multiplex PCR, and TCRdb's table has in-frame clones only and misses some. The table has 95,000 to 110,000 clones, 87% seen once; the top ten hold 3.5% to 4.5%. The material was peripheral blood, obtained on day 0 of AZD1222 vaccination. The receptors originated from an adult in good health.

The chain links TRBV28 to TRBJ2-7, with D possibly being TRBD1 or TRBD2 (5 bases each). The germline CDR1 and CDR2 sequences are MDHEN and SYDVKM. V was pared by 4 bases and J by 2 bases, with 9 bases between. The CDR3 covers 13 residues. The CDR3 sequence: CASSSQGPYEQYF. The CDR3 DNA is TGTGCCAGCAGTTCTCAGGGACCCTACGAGCAGTACTTC.

The rearrangement joins TRBV19 to TRBJ1-1, with D uncertain. The CDR3 covers 14 residues. Germline V CDR1 and CDR2: LNHDA, SQIVND (reference sequence). The V end lost 7 bases, the J end lost 5 bases, and 17 bases lay between the germline ends. The CDR3 protein is CASTGGRMRTEAFF. For the CDR3, the DNA is TGTGCCAGTACGGGCGGCCGAATGAGGACTGAAGCTTTCTTT.

This chain connects TRBV18 to TRBJ2-7; 7 bases match TRBD1. J gave up 2 bases and V 2 bases, and 6 bases lay outside the gene matches. This CDR3 contains 15 residues. The V gene's germline CDR1 is KGHSH and CDR2 LQKENI. The CDR3 sequence: CASSPSSGQTYEQYF. As DNA, the CDR3 is TGTGCCAGCTCACCATCGTCGGGACAGACCTACGAGCAGTACTTC.

The chain combines TRBV4-1 with TRBJ2-7; 8 nucleotides match TRBD1. CDR1 MGHRA and CDR2 YSYEKL come from the germline V gene. This CDR3 spans 15 amino acids. V lost 0 bases to trimming and J lost 3 bases; unmatched junction nucleotides: 4. The CDR3 loop is CASSQDPGGVYEQYF. In DNA, the CDR3 is TGCGCCAGCAGCCAAGATCCAGGGGGCGTCTACGAGCAGTACTTC.

The chain has TRBV14 and TRBJ1-3; D unclear. There are 13 residues in the CDR3. With 3 bases removed from V and 5 bases from J, the gap between germline ends came to 8 bases. Germline V gene sequence: CDR1 SGHDN, CDR2 FVKESK. CDR3 loop: CASSQTLRNTIYF. CDR3 in DNA: TGTGCCAGCAGCCAGACCTTAAGAAACACCATATATTTT.

The chain combines TRBV19 with TRBJ1-2; TRBD1 aligns across 8 bases. CDR3 length equals 14 residues. The germline CDR1 and CDR2 sequences are LNHDA and SQIVND (reference sequence). Losses at the gene ends were 1 base for V and 6 bases for J; bases not matched to a gene: 4. The CDR3 sequence is CASSIGAGGDGYTF. CDR3 nucleotides: TGTGCCAGTAGTATAGGGGCAGGGGGCGATGGCTACACCTTC.

The chain has TRBV9 and TRBJ1-4; no reliable D call. Germline-derived CDR1 and CDR2 are SGDLS and YYNGEE. V was cut by 4 bases and J by 3 bases, with 16 bases left in between. CDR3 size: 16 residues. This chain's CDR3 is CASSNRRGESNEKLFF. The CDR3 DNA reads TGTGCCAGCAGCAACCGACGGGGAGAGTCTAATGAAAAACTGTTTTTT. The full variable domain, its missing parts supplied by reference TRBV9 and TRBJ1-4, is DSGVTQTPKHLITATGQRVTLRCSPRSGDLSVYWYQQSLDQGLQFLIQYYNGEERAKGNILERFSAQQFPDLHSELNLSSLELGDSALYFCASSNRRGESNEKLFFGSGTQLSVL.

The V call is TRBV12-3 or TRBV12-4, the J call TRBJ1-1; tentatively, D is TRBD1 (5 bases). The CDR3 sequence is 13 residues long. V lost 6 bases to trimming and J lost 4 bases, with 12 bases between them. CDR3 sequence: CASRLPGPTEAFF. The DNA for the CDR3 is TGTGCCAGCAGGCTTCCAGGGCCCACTGAAGCTTTCTTT.

V and J are TRBV19 and TRBJ1-5; D gene unclear. Per the germline V gene, CDR1 is LNHDA and CDR2 is SQIVND (reference sequence). V lost 3 bases to trimming and J lost 3 bases, with 9 bases between them. CDR3 length equals 14 residues. The DNA of the CDR3 is TGTGCCAGTAGTATCACAACACTCAATCAGCCCCAGCATTTT. It specifies CASSITTLNQPQHF. The variable domain in full, with the rest retrieved from reference TRBV19 and TRBJ1-5, is DGGITQSPKYLFRKEGQNVTLSCEQNLNHDAMYWYRQDPGQGLRLIYYSQIVNDFQKGDIAEGYSVSREKKESFPLTVTSAQKNPTAFYLCASSITTLNQPQHFGDGTRLSIL.

V usage is TRBV6-5 and J usage is TRBJ2-6; no clear D gene. The length of the CDR3 is 15 residues. Between the trimmed V and J ends, which lost 5 bases and 0 bases, there was a span of 8 bases. Germline lookup yields CDR1 MNHEY and CDR2 SVGAGI. This chain's CDR3 is CASSLTVSGANVLTF. The CDR3 coding sequence is TGTGCCAGCAGTCTAACGGTCTCTGGGGCCAACGTCCTGACTTTC.

The chain recombines TRBV30 with TRBJ1-1; D is uncertain. Germline CDR1 reads GTSNPN; CDR2 reads SVGIG (reference sequence). V lost 2 bases and J 2 bases, leaving 9 bases between the germline ends. CDR3 size: 13 residues. CDR3 in DNA: TGTGCCTGGAGTATTGGGGAAAACACTGAAGCTTTCTTT. It yields the protein CAWSIGENTEAFF.

This clone showed up just a few times. The gene calls are TRBV23-1 and TRBJ1-6; TRBD1 is a possible D gene (5 bases). TRBV23-1 is labeled an ORF, and its function is uncertain. Trimming cost V 2 bases and J 4 bases, with 9 bases left between them. The CDR3 consists of 15 residues. The CDR3 sequence: CASSQRDSYNSPLHF. In DNA, the CDR3 is TGCGCCAGCAGTCAAAGAGACAGTTATAATTCACCCCTCCACTTT.

V is TRBV5-6 and J is TRBJ2-4; D call uncertain. V lost 0 bases and J lost 7, with 8 bases in between. This CDR3 is 13 amino acids long. The germline V gene encodes CDR1 SGHDT and CDR2 YYEEEE. The CDR3 loop is CASSLDDENIQYF. The CDR3 nucleotides read TGTGCCAGCAGCTTGGATGACGAGAACATTCAGTACTTC. Filled out from reference TRBV5-6 and TRBJ2-4, the complete variable domain reads DAGVTQSPTHLIKTRGQQVTLRCSPKSGHDTVSWYQQALGQGPQFIFQYYEEEERQRGNFPDRFSGHQFPNYSSELNVNALLLGDSALYLCASSLDDENIQYFGAGTRLSVL.

This clone is deemed medium-sized. V gene TRBV6-5 combines with J gene TRBJ1-2; perhaps TRBD1 as D (6 bases). The CDR3 is 14 amino acids. V lost 6 bases and J lost 6, with 17 bases in between. CDR1 and CDR2 from the germline V gene are MNHEY and SVGAGI. This chain's CDR3 is CASSDRWIIDGYTF. The CDR3 region has the DNA TGTGCCAGCAGCGACAGGTGGATAATCGATGGCTACACCTTC.

As for this clone: Relative to the germline gene, one junction end is altered; a read error may explain this. The chain employs TRBV6-5 and TRBJ1-1; no firm D call. The CDR3 spans 14 residues. The germline V gene has CDR1 MNHEY and CDR2 SVGAGI. CDR3: CASSNSGRTTEAFF. CDR3 sequence (DNA): TGTGCCAGCAGTAACTCTGGGAGGACGACTGAAGCTTTCTTT.

CDR3 sequence reads: CASSESPLAGGAETQYF. CDR3 nucleotide sequence: TGTGCCAGCAGCGAGTCCCCCCTAGCGGGGGGCGCAGAGACCCAGTACTTC. The rearrangement links TRBV9 to TRBJ2-5; 11 bases are a match to TRBD2. Germline V gene data show CDR1 as SGDLS and CDR2 as YYNGEE. V shed 3 bases, J shed 4 bases, and the junction held 11 bases outside the gene matches. This CDR3 contains 17 residues.

This chain uses TRBV4-3 with TRBJ2-5; 8 bases match TRBD1. CDR1 and CDR2 (germline): LGHNA, YSLEER. This CDR3 is 14 amino acids long. Trimming removed 1 base from V and 4 bases from J; junction bases left unmatched: 2. CDR3 in DNA: TGCGCCAGCAGCCAAGGGACAGGGAGAGAGACCCAGTACTTC. The encoded protein is CASSQGTGRETQYF.

The chain is built from TRBV24-1 and TRBJ2-2, with D maybe TRBD2 (6 bases). Between the trimmed V and J ends, which lost 5 bases and 5 bases, there was a span of 14 bases. Germline assignment: CDR1 KGHDR and CDR2 SFDVKD. The length of the CDR3 is 15 residues. CDR3 DNA: TGTGCCACCAGTGTCCGGGCTAGCGAAACCGGGGAGCTGTTTTTT. Its protein is CATSVRASETGELFF.

This clone was seen a single time. The rearrangement uses TRBV27 and TRBJ1-4, with D possibly matching TRBD1 (5 bases). The germline V gene has CDR1 MNHEY and CDR2 SMNVEV (reference sequence). This CDR3 region has 14 residues. The V end lost 5 bases, the J end lost 8 bases, and 15 bases lay between the germline ends. The CDR3: CASSRTGDSEKLFF. CDR3 coding DNA: TGTGCCAGCAGTCGGACGGGGGATTCGGAAAAACTGTTTTTT.

The V call is TRBV29-1, the J call TRBJ2-7, with 9 bases that match TRBD1. From germline, CDR1 is SQVTM and CDR2 ANQGSEA. This CDR3 is built from 14 residues. Trimming removed 4 bases from V and 2 bases from J; junction bases left unmatched: 6. The CDR3 nucleotides are TGCAGCGTTGGGACAGGGGCCCAACCCTACGAGCAGTACTTC. Translation gives CSVGTGAQPYEQYF.

In its sample, this clone was seen once. This sequence joins TRBV9 and TRBJ1-2; TRBD1 matches at 8 bases. The V and J ends lost 4 bases and 1 base, in that order; junction bases with no gene match: 3. Germline CDR1 is SGDLS and CDR2 is YYNGEE. The CDR3 spans 14 residues. For the CDR3, the DNA is TGTGCCAGCAGCACCGGACAGGGTAACTATGGCTACACCTTC. Protein: CASSTGQGNYGYTF. The entire variable domain, with the rest obtained from reference TRBV9 and TRBJ1-2, is as follows: DSGVTQTPKHLITATGQRVTLRCSPRSGDLSVYWYQQSLDQGLQFLIQYYNGEERAKGNILERFSAQQFPDLHSELNLSSLELGDSALYFCASSTGQGNYGYTFGSGTRLTVV.

This rearrangement joins TRBV29-1 to TRBJ1-5; maybe TRBD1 (5 bases). Germline V gene lookup returns CDR1 SQVTM and CDR2 ANQGSEA. This CDR3 spans 13 amino acids. V was trimmed by 3 bases and J by 6 bases, leaving 12 bases between them. CDR3 residues: CSVEVGEGQPQHF. The CDR3 DNA reads as TGCAGCGTTGAGGTAGGGGAGGGTCAGCCCCAGCATTTT.

The chain uses TRBV6-4 and TRBJ2-7, with D hard to call. CDR3 length equals 14 residues. Per germline, CDR1 MRHNA and CDR2 SNTAGT. Trimming removed 5 bases from V and 7 bases from J, with 18 bases in between. In DNA, the CDR3 is TGTGCCAGCAGTCCACGAAATCCCCCGAGGGAGCAGTACTTC. Protein sequence: CASSPRNPPREQYF.

This clone was counted a few times. The identical CDR3 is also encoded by other nucleotide sequences in the sample. J is TRBJ1-1 and V is TRBV7-2, with D possibly matching TRBD1 (6 bases). This CDR3 is 13 amino acids long. Germline V CDR1 and CDR2: SGHTA, FQGNSA. Trimming took 5 bases from V and 0 from J, leaving 7 bases between them. The CDR3 protein is CASSQGMNTEAFF. CDR3 DNA: TGTGCCAGCAGCCAGGGGATGAACACTGAAGCTTTCTTT.

The CDR3 region is CASSPGHPYEQYF. Here the CDR3 DNA reads TGTGCCAGCAGCCCCGGACATCCCTACGAGCAGTACTTC. J is TRBJ2-7 and V is TRBV27; D may be TRBD1 (5 bases). CDR1 is MNHEY, CDR2 SMNVEV, per germline (reference sequence). Trimming cost V 6 bases and J 2 bases, with 11 bases left between them. This CDR3 is built from 13 residues.

V and J are TRBV7-9 and TRBJ2-4; D perhaps matches TRBD1 (6 bases). Trimming cost V 4 bases and J 6 bases, with 16 bases left between them. This CDR3 is built from 15 residues. Germline V lookup: CDR1 SEHNR, CDR2 FQNEAQ (reference sequence). The CDR3 reads CASSSFQADRNIQYF. CDR3 bases: TGTGCCAGCAGCTCCTTTCAGGCGGACAGAAACATTCAGTACTTC.